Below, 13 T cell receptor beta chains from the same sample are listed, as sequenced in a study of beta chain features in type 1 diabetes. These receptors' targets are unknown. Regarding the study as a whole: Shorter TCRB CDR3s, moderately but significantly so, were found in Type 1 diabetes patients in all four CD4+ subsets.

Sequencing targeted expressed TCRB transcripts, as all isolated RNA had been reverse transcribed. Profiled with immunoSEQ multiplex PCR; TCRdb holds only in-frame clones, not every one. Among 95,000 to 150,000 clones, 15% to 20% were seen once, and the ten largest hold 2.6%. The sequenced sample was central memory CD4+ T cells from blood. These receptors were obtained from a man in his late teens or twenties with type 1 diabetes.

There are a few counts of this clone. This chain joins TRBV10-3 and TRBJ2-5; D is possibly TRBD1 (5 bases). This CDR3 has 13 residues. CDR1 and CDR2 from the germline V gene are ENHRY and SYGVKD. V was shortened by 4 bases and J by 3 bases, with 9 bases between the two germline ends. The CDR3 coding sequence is TGTGCCATCAGTGCACAGGACGAAGAGACCCAGTACTTC. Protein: CAISAQDEETQYF.

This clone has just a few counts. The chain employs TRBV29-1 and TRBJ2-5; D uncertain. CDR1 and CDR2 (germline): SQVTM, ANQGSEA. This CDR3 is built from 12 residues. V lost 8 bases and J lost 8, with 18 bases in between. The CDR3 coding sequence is TGCAGCTCCACCACAGCCGAGGTCACCCAGTACTTC. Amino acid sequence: CSSTTAEVTQYF.

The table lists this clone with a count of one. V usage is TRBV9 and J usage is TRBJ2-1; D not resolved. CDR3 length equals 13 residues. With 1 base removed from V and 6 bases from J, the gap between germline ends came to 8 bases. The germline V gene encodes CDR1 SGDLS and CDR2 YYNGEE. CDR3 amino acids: CASSVYSANEQFF. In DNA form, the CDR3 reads TGTGCCAGCAGCGTATACTCGGCCAATGAGCAGTTCTTC.

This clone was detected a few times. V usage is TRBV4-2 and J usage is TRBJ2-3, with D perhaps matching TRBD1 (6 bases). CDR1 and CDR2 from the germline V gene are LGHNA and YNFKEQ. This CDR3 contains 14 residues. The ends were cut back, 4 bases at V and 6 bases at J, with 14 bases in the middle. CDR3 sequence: CASSPRQAGDTQYF. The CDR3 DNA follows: TGTGCCAGCAGCCCAAGACAGGCAGGGGATACGCAGTATTTT.

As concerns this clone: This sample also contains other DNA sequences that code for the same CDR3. The CDR3 spells CAWSVRRADTQYF. In DNA form, the CDR3 reads TGTGCCTGGAGTGTCCGGAGGGCAGATACGCAGTATTTT. The J gene is TRBJ2-3, the V gene TRBV30, with TRBD2 as a possible D gene (6 bases). V shed 0 bases and J shed 4 bases, with 8 bases lying between them. Germline assignment: CDR1 GTSNPN and CDR2 SVGIG (reference sequence). This CDR3 region has 13 residues.

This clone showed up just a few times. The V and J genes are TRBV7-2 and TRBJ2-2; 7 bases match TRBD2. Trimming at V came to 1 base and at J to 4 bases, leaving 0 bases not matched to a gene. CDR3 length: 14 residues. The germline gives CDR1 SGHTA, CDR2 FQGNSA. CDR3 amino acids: CASSLGGGTGELFF. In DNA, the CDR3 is TGTGCCAGCAGCTTAGGCGGGGGCACCGGGGAGCTGTTTTTT.

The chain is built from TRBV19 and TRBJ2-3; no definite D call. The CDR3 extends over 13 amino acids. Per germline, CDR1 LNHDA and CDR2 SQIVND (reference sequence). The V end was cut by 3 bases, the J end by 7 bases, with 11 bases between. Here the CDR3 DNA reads TGTGCCAGTAGTATGGCGACGGTTAATACGCAGTATTTT. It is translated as CASSMATVNTQYF.

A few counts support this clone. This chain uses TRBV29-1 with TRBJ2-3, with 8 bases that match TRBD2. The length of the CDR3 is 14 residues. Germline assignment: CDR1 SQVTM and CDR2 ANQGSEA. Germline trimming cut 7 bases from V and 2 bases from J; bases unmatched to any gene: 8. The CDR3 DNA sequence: TGCAGCGGCTGGACTAGCCCTTTCACAGATACGCAGTATTTT. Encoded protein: CSGWTSPFTDTQYF.

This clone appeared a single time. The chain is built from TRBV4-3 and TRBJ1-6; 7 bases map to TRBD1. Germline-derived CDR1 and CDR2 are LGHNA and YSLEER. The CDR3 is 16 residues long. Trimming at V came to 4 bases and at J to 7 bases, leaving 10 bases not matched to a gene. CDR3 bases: TGCGCCAGCAGCCTACGGGCCGGGACAGCCAATTCACCCCTCCACTTT. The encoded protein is CASSLRAGTANSPLHF.

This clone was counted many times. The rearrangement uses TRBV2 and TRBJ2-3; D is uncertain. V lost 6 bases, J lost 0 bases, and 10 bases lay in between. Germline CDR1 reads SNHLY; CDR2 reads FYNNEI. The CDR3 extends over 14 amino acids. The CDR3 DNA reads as TGTGCCAGCAGGGCGACGGGTAGCACAGATACGCAGTATTTT. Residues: CASRATGSTDTQYF. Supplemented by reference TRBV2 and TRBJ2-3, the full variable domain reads EPEVTQTPSHQVTQMGQEVILRCVPISNHLYFYWYRQILGQKVEFLVSFYNNEISEKSEIFDDQFSVERPDGSNFTLKIRSTKLEDSAMYFCASRATGSTDTQYFGPGTRLTVL.

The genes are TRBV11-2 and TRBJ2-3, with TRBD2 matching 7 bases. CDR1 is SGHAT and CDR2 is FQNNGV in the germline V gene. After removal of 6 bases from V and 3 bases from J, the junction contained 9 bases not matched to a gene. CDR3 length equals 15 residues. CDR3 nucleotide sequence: TGTGCCAGCAGTTCTAAGCGGGATTTGACAGATACGCAGTATTTT. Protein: CASSSKRDLTDTQYF.

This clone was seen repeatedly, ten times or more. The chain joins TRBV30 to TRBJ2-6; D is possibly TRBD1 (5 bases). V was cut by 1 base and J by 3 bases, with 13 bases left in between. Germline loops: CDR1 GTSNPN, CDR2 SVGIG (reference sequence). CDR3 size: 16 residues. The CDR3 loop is CAWSASPGNGANVLTF. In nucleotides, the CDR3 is TGTGCCTGGAGTGCCTCTCCAGGGAATGGGGCCAACGTCCTGACTTTC. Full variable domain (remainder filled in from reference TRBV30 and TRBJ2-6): SQTIHQWPATLVQPVGSPLSLECTVEGTSNPNLYWYRQAAGRGLQLLFYSVGIGQISSEVPQNLSASRPQDRQFILSSKKLLLSDSGFYLCAWSASPGNGANVLTFGAGSRLTVL.

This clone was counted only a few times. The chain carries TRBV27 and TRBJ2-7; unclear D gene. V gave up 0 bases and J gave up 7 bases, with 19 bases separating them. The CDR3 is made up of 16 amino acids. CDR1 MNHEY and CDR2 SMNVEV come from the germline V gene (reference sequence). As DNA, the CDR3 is TGTGCCAGCAGTTTATCGATGACTCCTCTCCCGTGGGAGCAGTACTTC. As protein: CASSLSMTPLPWEQYF.